What follows are 19 T cell receptor beta chains derived from one specimen sequenced in a study of T cells in Graves' hyperthyroidism and ophthalmopathy. It was RNA transcripts that yielded the amplified TCR beta CDR3 regions. In the first-round RT-PCR of the TCR CDR3, the HTBI primer set was used. Each CDR3 protein is one row after TCRdb ran MiXCR on the multiplex PCR reads. The sample gives about 600,000 distinct CDR3 sequences, around 15% of which show up once; under 3.5% is in the top ten. Sequenced input: blood. The receptor source for this set is a middle-aged woman with Graves' ophthalmopathy.

This clonotype was seen only a few times. This chain uses TRBV28 with TRBJ2-2; D possibly matches TRBD1 or TRBD2 (5 bases each). The V end was cut by 0 bases, the J end by 6 bases, with 14 bases between. CDR1 and CDR2 from the germline V gene are MDHEN and SYDVKM. This CDR3 is built from 16 residues. The CDR3 DNA reads as TGTGCCAGCAGTTTATGGGGGGTTGGGGGATCCGGGGAGCTGTTTTTT. It translates to CASSLWGVGGSGELFF. The complete variable domain, with remaining parts taken from reference TRBV28 and TRBJ2-2, reads DVKVTQSSRYLVKRTGEKVFLECVQDMDHENMFWYRQDPGLGLRLIYFSYDVKMKEKGDIPEGYSVSREKKERFSLILESASTNQTSMYLCASSLWGVGGSGELFFGEGSRLTVL.

V usage is TRBV5-1 and J usage is TRBJ2-7; D possibly corresponds to TRBD2 (6 bases). Germline loops: CDR1 SGHRS, CDR2 YFSETQ. V lost 5 bases, J lost 3 bases, and 18 bases lay in between. The CDR3 totals 15 residues. CDR3 nucleotide sequence: TGCGCCAGCAGGCCCGGGACTCCAGACGGCTACGAGCAGTACTTC. Encoded protein: CASRPGTPDGYEQYF.

This clonotype was detected ten times or more. The chain uses TRBV7-9 and TRBJ2-3, with 8 bases identical to TRBD2. The CDR3 is 14 amino acids. The V and J ends lost 5 bases and 1 base, in that order; junction bases with no gene match: 2. Looked up from germline, CDR1 is SEHNR and CDR2 is FQNEAQ (reference sequence). In DNA, the CDR3 is TGTGCCAGCAGCCAAGCGGGGGGCACAGATACGCAGTATTTT. This sequence encodes CASSQAGGTDTQYF.

This clonotype was detected a few times. The V and J genes are TRBV20-1 and TRBJ1-5; no definite D call. Trimming removed 1 base at V and 5 bases at J, with 9 bases between. The CDR3 loop spans 13 amino acids. From germline, CDR1 is DFQATT and CDR2 SNEGSKA (reference sequence). This CDR3 reads CSARATADQPQHF. Written as DNA, the CDR3 is TGCAGTGCTAGAGCTACAGCTGATCAGCCCCAGCATTTT.

This clonotype was found many times. The V gene is TRBV28, the J gene TRBJ2-7; weak D call: TRBD1 (5 bases). V lost 7 bases, J lost 6 bases, and 13 bases lay in between. Germline V gives CDR1 MDHEN, CDR2 SYDVKM. The CDR3 is made up of 12 amino acids. The CDR3 region has the DNA TGTGCCAGCACGAGTTATCAGGGCGAGCAGTACTTC. Amino acid sequence: CASTSYQGEQYF. Using reference TRBV28 and TRBJ2-7 for the parts outside the CDR3, the full variable domain is DVKVTQSSRYLVKRTGEKVFLECVQDMDHENMFWYRQDPGLGLRLIYFSYDVKMKEKGDIPEGYSVSREKKERFSLILESASTNQTSMYLCASTSYQGEQYFGPGTRLTVT.

This clonotype was counted a few times. This rearrangement joins TRBV20-1 to TRBJ1-5; D is unclear. Deletions cut 0 bases from V and 5 bases from J, with 17 bases between. Germline loops: CDR1 DFQATT, CDR2 SNEGSKA (reference sequence). This CDR3 has 16 amino acids. The CDR3 DNA is TGCAGTGCTAGAGATTTGAGGAAATTCGCGGATCAGCCCCAGCATTTT. Protein sequence: CSARDLRKFADQPQHF.

This clonotype was seen ten or more times. This chain connects TRBV18 to TRBJ2-7; D is perhaps TRBD2 (5 bases). Germline loops: CDR1 KGHSH, CDR2 LQKENI. The CDR3 loop spans 15 amino acids. Deletions cut 4 bases from V and 3 bases from J, with 16 bases between. CDR3 region: CASSLHSGNHYEQYF. CDR3 DNA sequence: TGTGCCAGCTCACTACACTCCGGGAACCACTACGAGCAGTACTTC. The variable domain in full, with the rest retrieved from reference TRBV18 and TRBJ2-7, is NAGVMQNPRHLVRRRGQEARLRCSPMKGHSHVYWYRQLPEEGLKFMVYLQKENIIDESGMPKERFSAEFPKEGPSILRIQQVVRGDSAAYFCASSLHSGNHYEQYFGPGTRLTVT.

This clonotype was counted at least ten times. CDR3 bases: TGTGCCAGCAGTGAAACGGCGGGGGTCGCTTACAATGAGCAGTTCTTC. As protein: CASSETAGVAYNEQFF. The chain recombines TRBV2 with TRBJ2-1; 7 bases are shared with TRBD2. The CDR3 is 16 residues long. Germline CDR1 is SNHLY and CDR2 is FYNNEI. After removal of 2 bases from V and 4 bases from J, the junction contained 8 bases not matched to a gene.

This clonotype was recorded many times. This chain uses TRBV18 with TRBJ1-1; 12 nucleotides line up with TRBD1. The CDR3 spans 16 residues. Looked up from germline, CDR1 is KGHSH and CDR2 is LQKENI. The trim removed 3 bases at V and 0 bases at J, leaving 2 bases unmatched. CDR3 sequence (DNA): TGTGCCAGCTCACCGGGACAGGGGGCGATGAACACTGAAGCTTTCTTT. Encoded protein: CASSPGQGAMNTEAFF.

V is TRBV19 and J is TRBJ2-3; 11 nucleotides match TRBD2. The CDR3 contains 14 residues. V was clipped by 4 bases and J by 6 bases; unmatched bases: 3. The germline CDR1 and CDR2 sequences are LNHDA and SQIVND (reference sequence). This CDR3 is CASSTPSGRDTQYF. The CDR3 DNA reads TGTGCCAGTAGTACCCCTAGCGGGAGGGATACGCAGTATTTT.

Only a few counts were recorded for this clonotype. This chain joins TRBV10-3 and TRBJ2-3; D is ambiguous. Looked up from germline, CDR1 is ENHRY and CDR2 is SYGVKD. The CDR3 runs to 13 residues. Trimming removed 11 bases at V and 2 bases at J, with 14 bases between. CDR3 nucleotides: TGTGCCGCCCGGGTCCCATCCACAGATACGCAGTATTTT. Translating it yields CAARVPSTDTQYF.

This clonotype was detected many times. V and J are TRBV12-3 or TRBV12-4 and TRBJ2-1; 13 bases align to TRBD2. J was trimmed by 6 bases and V by 1 base; bases with no gene match: 3. The CDR3 covers 16 residues. The CDR3: CASSLETSGGLNEQFF. The CDR3 DNA follows: TGTGCCAGCAGTTTAGAGACTAGCGGGGGGCTCAATGAGCAGTTCTTC.

A few counts support this clonotype. The chain joins TRBV12-3 or TRBV12-4 to TRBJ1-2; D perhaps matches TRBD1 (6 bases). Trimming shortened V by 5 bases and J by 5 bases, and 15 bases separated the two germline ends. The CDR3 totals 14 residues. In nucleotides, the CDR3 is TGTGCCAGCAGTCCCGGGGGGGCGCGGTATGGCTACACCTTC. Its translation: CASSPGGARYGYTF.

This clonotype was seen more than once but under ten times. The rearrangement links TRBV7-6 to TRBJ2-3; the match to TRBD2 covers 10 bases. The CDR3 runs to 16 residues. With 5 bases clipped from V and 5 bases from J, the junction kept 10 bases outside the gene matches. CDR1 SGHVS and CDR2 FNYEAQ come from the germline V gene. CDR3 sequence (DNA): TGTGCCAGCAGCCTTGCAAGCGGGGGGGCCATAGATACGCAGTATTTT. Its translation is CASSLASGGAIDTQYF.

This clonotype was seen a few times. This may stem from a read error, because a much larger clone lies one nucleotide away. The V gene is TRBV20-1, the J gene TRBJ1-1; D gene ambiguous. CDR3 length equals 11 residues. Deletions cut 6 bases from V and 4 bases from J, with 9 bases between. Germline V lookup: CDR1 DFQATT, CDR2 SNEGSKA (reference sequence). CDR3 nucleotides: TGCAGTGCCATGGAGAGCACTGAAGCTTTCTTT. Translated, it gives CSAMESTEAFF.

In this sample, this clonotype turned up many times. V and J are TRBV2 and TRBJ1-6, with a weak D call TRBD1 (6 bases). The ends were cut back, 8 bases at V and 9 bases at J, with 11 bases in the middle. Germline CDR1 and CDR2: SNHLY and FYNNEI. The CDR3 sequence is 12 residues long. The CDR3 sequence is CASGTLSSPLHF. The CDR3, as DNA: TGTGCCAGCGGGACATTGAGTTCACCCCTCCACTTT.

This clonotype was recorded many times. This chain links TRBV2 with TRBJ2-1, with D unresolved. CDR3 length: 13 residues. Per germline, CDR1 SNHLY and CDR2 FYNNEI. V shed 8 bases and J shed 9 bases, with 17 bases lying between them. The CDR3 loop reads CASGKSPPSEQFF. CDR3 nucleotide sequence: TGTGCCAGCGGAAAAAGCCCACCCTCTGAGCAGTTCTTC.

This clonotype was seen ten or more times. V usage is TRBV20-1 and J usage is TRBJ2-7, with 10 nucleotides matching TRBD2. Unmatched junction bases numbered 15, after V lost 5 bases and J lost 5 bases. Looked up from germline, CDR1 is DFQATT and CDR2 is SNEGSKA (reference sequence). This CDR3 region has 16 residues. CDR3 in DNA: TGCAGTGCTTCACCTCAGGGGGGGGGACTAGCGAACGAGCAGTACTTC. This gives the protein CSASPQGGGLANEQYF.

J is TRBJ2-7 and V is TRBV7-9; 8 bases agree with TRBD2. Germline V lookup: CDR1 SEHNR, CDR2 FQNEAQ (reference sequence). V gave up 5 bases and J gave up 2 bases; unmatched junction bases: 17. The CDR3 spans 18 residues. Written as DNA, the CDR3 is TGTGCCAGCAGCCACAGGCCCATCGGGGCGGGAGGACCCTACGAGCAGTACTTC. Translating it yields CASSHRPIGAGGPYEQYF.